A selection of T cell receptor beta chains follows, all from one sample in a study of blood T cell repertoires in COVID-19. Libraries were prepared by immunoSEQ multiplex PCR; TCRdb keeps only in-frame clonotypes and omits some of them. This sample carries 250,000 to 350,000 clones, around 90% of them seen once, and the ten largest clones take under 3.5%. Sample: PBMCs or T cells enriched from blood (not recorded which). Receptor source: a woman aged 45 to 65 who had recovered from COVID-19. CDR3s include the opening cysteine and the closing phenylalanine or tryptophan. A D gene is named only where the DNA matches it firmly. Only part of the rows carry a size: once, few, many, or a class if the clone is expanded.

CDR3: CASSLGVGVAGELFF; DNA: TGTGCCAGCAGTTTAGGAGTGGGAGTGGCCGGGGAGCTGTTTTTT; V: TRBV6-5; J: TRBJ2-2; size: once; D: -
CDR3: CSASRPSGRSSYNEQFF; DNA: TGCAGTGCTAGTCGGCCTAGCGGGAGGAGCTCCTACAATGAGCAGTTCTTC; V: TRBV20-1; J: TRBJ2-1; size: -; D: TRBD2
CDR3: CASSKEVPGSNYGYTF; DNA: TGCGCCAGCAGCAAAGAAGTTCCAGGATCCAACTATGGCTACACCTTC; V: TRBV4-1; J: TRBJ1-2; size: -; D: -
CDR3: CASSYTDVAYEQYF; DNA: TGTGCCAGCAGCTATACAGACGTAGCCTACGAGCAGTACTTC; V: TRBV5-5; J: TRBJ2-7; size: -; D: -
CDR3: CAWRDNRDRVTGYTF; DNA: TGTGCCTGGAGGGATAATAGGGACAGGGTGACTGGCTACACCTTC; V: TRBV30; J: TRBJ1-2; size: -; D: TRBD1
CDR3: CASSSRGQAGYGYTF; DNA: TGTGCCAGCAGCTCCCGTGGACAGGCGGGGTATGGCTACACCTTC; V: TRBV28; J: TRBJ1-2; size: once; D: TRBD1
CDR3: CASGAGTGGQGELFF; DNA: TGTGCCAGCGGCGCCGGGACAGGGGGACAAGGGGAGCTGTTTTTT; V: TRBV25-1; J: TRBJ2-2; size: -; D: TRBD1
CDR3: CASSLAGTSGYNEQFF; DNA: TGTGCCAGCAGCTTAGCAGGGACTAGCGGCTACAATGAGCAGTTCTTC; V: TRBV7-2; J: TRBJ2-1; size: -; D: TRBD2
CDR3: CASSITSGRTAYEQYF; DNA: TGTGCCAGCAGCATTACTAGCGGGAGGACCGCCTACGAGCAGTACTTC; V: TRBV7-9; J: TRBJ2-7; size: -; D: TRBD2
CDR3: CASSQGTRGRTEAFF; DNA: TGCGCCAGCAGCCAAGGGACCAGGGGCAGAACTGAAGCTTTCTTT; V: TRBV4-3; J: TRBJ1-1; size: -; D: -
CDR3: CASSSSPIQTSGTYNEQFF; DNA: TGTGCCAGCAGTTCAAGCCCAATTCAGACTAGCGGGACGTACAATGAGCAGTTCTTC; V: TRBV27; J: TRBJ2-1; size: once; D: TRBD2
CDR3: CASSPQRSGNSPLHF; DNA: TGTGCCAGCAGCCCACAACGGAGTGGTAATTCACCCCTCCACTTT; V: TRBV6-5; J: TRBJ1-6; size: -; D: -
CDR3: CASSQGGLAGETQYF; DNA: TGTGCCAGCAGCCAGGGTGGACTAGCGGGAGAGACCCAGTACTTC; V: TRBV7-9; J: TRBJ2-5; size: -; D: TRBD2
CDR3: CASSLTRQIGSPLHF; DNA: TGTGCCAGCAGTCTGACGAGACAGATAGGTTCACCCCTCCACTTT; V: TRBV6-5; J: TRBJ1-6; size: -; D: -
CDR3: CASGLSGRGTDTQYF; DNA: TGTGCCAGCGGATTAAGCGGGAGGGGCACAGATACGCAGTATTTT; V: TRBV5-6; J: TRBJ2-3; size: -; D: TRBD2
CDR3: CASSQGLLNTIYF; DNA: TGTGCCAGCAGCCAGGGACTTTTAAACACCATATATTTT; V: TRBV14; J: TRBJ1-3; size: -; D: -
CDR3: CASSNGQGVSYEQYF; DNA: TGTGCCAGCAGTAACGGACAGGGGGTGTCCTACGAGCAGTACTTC; V: TRBV6-5; J: TRBJ2-7; size: -; D: TRBD1
CDR3: CASSYRGQVSEAFF; DNA: TGTGCCAGCAGCTACAGGGGGCAGGTATCTGAAGCTTTCTTT; V: TRBV27; J: TRBJ1-1; size: -; D: TRBD1
CDR3: CSASPQKNSPLHF; DNA: TGCAGTGCCAGTCCACAAAAAAATTCACCCCTCCACTTT; V: TRBV20-1; J: TRBJ1-6; size: -; D: -
CDR3: CASSRDRGPNEQFF; DNA: TGTGCCAGTAGTCGGGACAGGGGCCCTAATGAGCAGTTCTTC; V: TRBV19; J: TRBJ2-1; size: -; D: TRBD1
CDR3: CASSPPRQGVGELFF; DNA: TGTGCCAGCAGTCCTCCGAGACAGGGAGTCGGGGAGCTGTTTTTT; V: TRBV28; J: TRBJ2-2; size: -; D: TRBD1
CDR3: CASSEYGQGGTEAFF; DNA: TGTGCCAGCAGTGAATACGGCCAGGGTGGCACTGAAGCTTTCTTT; V: TRBV25-1; J: TRBJ1-1; size: -; D: -
CDR3: CATSRDAGINYGYTF; DNA: TGTGCCACCAGCAGAGATGCAGGGATTAACTATGGCTACACCTTC; V: TRBV15; J: TRBJ1-2; size: -; D: -
CDR3: CASSLEQGPNEKLFF; DNA: TGCGCCAGCAGCTTGGAACAGGGTCCTAATGAAAAACTGTTTTTT; V: TRBV5-1; J: TRBJ1-4; size: -; D: -
CDR3: CASSPGTGTEAFF; DNA: TGTGCCAGCTCACCCGGGACAGGCACTGAAGCTTTCTTT; V: TRBV18; J: TRBJ1-1; size: -; D: TRBD1
CDR3: CASSGWTDQETQYF; DNA: TGTGCCAGCAGCGGGTGGACAGATCAAGAGACCCAGTACTTC; V: TRBV7-9; J: TRBJ2-5; size: -; D: -
CDR3: CASGSGQGNTGELFF; DNA: TGTGCTAGTGGTTCCGGACAGGGTAACACCGGGGAGCTGTTTTTT; V: TRBV12-5; J: TRBJ2-2; size: -; D: TRBD1
CDR3: CASSPLGLARISSGANVLTF; DNA: TGTGCCAGCTCACCCTTAGGACTAGCGAGAATCAGCTCTGGGGCCAACGTCCTGACTTTC; V: TRBV18; J: TRBJ2-6; size: -; D: TRBD2
CDR3: CASSLDTRNTEAFF; DNA: TGCGCCAGCAGCTTGGACACCAGGAACACTGAAGCTTTCTTT; V: TRBV5-1; J: TRBJ1-1; size: -; D: -
CDR3: CASNPAGQGIGNTEAFF; DNA: TGTGCCAGCAATCCTGCGGGACAGGGGATAGGGAACACTGAAGCTTTCTTT; V: TRBV28; J: TRBJ1-1; size: -; D: TRBD1
CDR3: CASSPQQAWDSPLHF; DNA: TGTGCCAGCTCACCACAGCAGGCGTGGGATTCACCCCTCCACTTT; V: TRBV18; J: TRBJ1-6; size: few; D: -
CDR3: CASSPGLSTDTQYF; DNA: TGTGCCAGCTCACCGGGACTGAGCACAGATACGCAGTATTTT; V: TRBV18; J: TRBJ2-3; size: -; D: -
CDR3: CASRIGSSYNSPLHF; DNA: TGTGCCAGCAGGATAGGGAGCTCCTATAATTCACCCCTCCACTTT; V: TRBV28; J: TRBJ1-6; size: -; D: -
CDR3: CASSRGLREGLNDEQFF; DNA: TGTGCCAGCAGCCGGGGGCTCCGGGAGGGCCTTAACGATGAGCAGTTCTTC; V: TRBV5-6; J: TRBJ2-1; size: -; D: TRBD2
CDR3: CASSAATRENTGELFF; DNA: TGTGCCAGCAGTGCCGCGACGCGGGAAAACACCGGGGAGCTGTTTTTT; V: TRBV25-1; J: TRBJ2-2; size: -; D: -
CDR3: CASSQDGGIHRFANYGYTF; DNA: TGTGCCAGCAGCCAAGATGGTGGAATCCACAGGTTTGCTAACTATGGCTACACCTTC; V: TRBV14; J: TRBJ1-2; size: -; D: -
CDR3: CASSLTNFQATNEKLFF; DNA: TGTGCCAGCAGCTTAACTAACTTCCAAGCAACTAATGAAAAACTGTTTTTT; V: TRBV7-2; J: TRBJ1-4; size: -; D: -
CDR3: CASDYSNQPQHF; DNA: TGTGCCAGCGACTATAGCAATCAGCCCCAGCATTTT; V: TRBV28; J: TRBJ1-5; size: -; D: -
CDR3: CASSLVRGAGGRTGELFF; DNA: TGTGCCAGCAGCTTAGTTCGAGGAGCGGGAGGTCGGACCGGGGAGCTGTTTTTT; V: TRBV11-2; J: TRBJ2-2; size: many; D: TRBD2
CDR3: CATSDRGTDTQYF; DNA: TGTGCCACCTCAGACCGGGGCACAGATACGCAGTATTTT; V: TRBV7-3; J: TRBJ2-3; size: -; D: -
CDR3: CASSAGTGGSNQPQHF; DNA: TGTGCCAGCAGCGCCGGGACAGGGGGGAGCAATCAGCCCCAGCATTTT; V: TRBV5-6; J: TRBJ1-5; size: -; D: TRBD1
CDR3: CASTQTGSSYEQYF; DNA: TGTGCCAGTACTCAGACAGGGAGCTCCTACGAGCAGTACTTC; V: TRBV19; J: TRBJ2-7; size: many; D: TRBD1
CDR3: CASSEDSDYNEQFF; DNA: TGTGCCAGCAGTGAAGACTCCGACTACAATGAGCAGTTCTTC; V: TRBV2; J: TRBJ2-1; size: few; D: -